A single sample gave rise to the 6 T cell receptor beta chains below, sequenced in a study of beta chain features in type 1 diabetes. Sequenced material consisted of expressed TCRB transcripts (all of the isolated RNA was reverse transcribed). The method was immunoSEQ multiplex PCR; TCRdb's version includes in-frame clones alone and lacks a portion of them. In the table there are 350,000 or so clones, around 20% of which are singletons. The sample taken for sequencing was naive CD4+ T cells from blood. Source of these receptors: a woman aged 18-30 years in good health.

This clone was recorded once. J is TRBJ1-1 and V is TRBV29-1; TRBD1 is a possible D gene (6 bases). Trimming took off 7 bases at V and 0 bases at J, with 21 bases between the two ends. Germline lookup yields CDR1 SQVTM and CDR2 ANQGSEA. This CDR3 region has 16 residues. In DNA form, the CDR3 reads TGCAGCGCAACGGGAAGGGCAGGGGTTATGAACACTGAAGCTTTCTTT. It codes for CSATGRAGVMNTEAFF.

The J gene is TRBJ2-3, the V gene TRBV5-1, with a tentative D call TRBD2 (6 bases). The V gene lost 5 bases and the J gene lost 2 bases, with 15 bases spanning the gap. This CDR3 has 15 residues. Germline V gene lookup returns CDR1 SGHRS and CDR2 YFSETQ. In DNA, the CDR3 is TGCGCCAGCAGGCCGCCCGGGACTTCCACAGATACGCAGTATTTT. It codes for CASRPPGTSTDTQYF.

This clone was recorded a few times. Different DNA sequences within this sample yield the same CDR3. The genes are TRBV30 and TRBJ1-1; D perhaps matches TRBD1 (6 bases). The CDR3 totals 13 residues. CDR1 GTSNPN and CDR2 SVGIG come from the germline V gene (reference sequence). Deletions cut 0 bases from V and 1 base from J, with 6 bases between. The CDR3 reads CAWSVGGNTEAFF. The DNA of the CDR3 is TGTGCCTGGAGTGTAGGGGGGAACACTGAAGCTTTCTTT.

The rearrangement uses TRBV15 and TRBJ2-4; 10 bases fit TRBD2. J was trimmed by 5 bases and V by 1 base; bases with no gene match: 8. This CDR3 has 17 amino acids. CDR1 and CDR2 from the germline V gene are LNHNV and YYDKDF (reference sequence). The CDR3 region is CATSRVVTSGAENIQYF. The CDR3 bases are TGTGCCACCAGCAGAGTGGTAACTAGCGGGGCGGAAAACATTCAGTACTTC.

This clone has just a few counts. The chain combines TRBV2 with TRBJ2-1; TRBD2 agrees at 11 bases. J gave up 5 bases and V 6 bases, and 9 bases lay outside the gene matches. The CDR3 has 16 residues. Germline CDR1 is SNHLY and CDR2 is FYNNEI. The chain's CDR3 is CASRRRLAGLDNEQFF. The CDR3 DNA follows: TGTGCCAGCAGGAGACGACTAGCGGGACTCGACAATGAGCAGTTCTTC.

Remarks on this clone: Germline is not matched at one junction end, which may reflect a read error. The genes are TRBV7-7 and TRBJ1-1, with TRBD1 as a possible D gene (5 bases). This CDR3 has 13 amino acids. Germline assignment: CDR1 SSHAT and CDR2 FNYEAQ (reference sequence). The CDR3 DNA sequence: TGTGCTAGCAGCTTACAGGCGAACACTGAAGCTTTCTTT. Translation: CASSLQANTEAFF.